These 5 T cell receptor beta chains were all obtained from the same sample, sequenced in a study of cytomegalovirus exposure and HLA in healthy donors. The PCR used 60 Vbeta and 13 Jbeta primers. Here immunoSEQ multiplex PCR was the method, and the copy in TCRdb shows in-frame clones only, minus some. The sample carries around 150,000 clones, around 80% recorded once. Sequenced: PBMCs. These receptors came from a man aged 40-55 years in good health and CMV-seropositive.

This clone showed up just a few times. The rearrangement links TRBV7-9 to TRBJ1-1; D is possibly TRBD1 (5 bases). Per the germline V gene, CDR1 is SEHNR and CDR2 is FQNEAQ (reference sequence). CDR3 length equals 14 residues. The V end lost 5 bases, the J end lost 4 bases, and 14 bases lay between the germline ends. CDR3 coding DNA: TGTGCCAGCAGCCTTGGGGGGGAGGGCACTGAAGCTTTCTTT. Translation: CASSLGGEGTEAFF.

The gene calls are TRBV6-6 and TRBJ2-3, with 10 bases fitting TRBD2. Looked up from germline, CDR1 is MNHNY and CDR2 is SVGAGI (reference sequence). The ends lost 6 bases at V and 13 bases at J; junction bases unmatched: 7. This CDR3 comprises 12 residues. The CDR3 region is CASSQLAGSKYF. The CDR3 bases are TGTGCCAGCAGCCAACTAGCGGGGTCGAAGTATTTT.

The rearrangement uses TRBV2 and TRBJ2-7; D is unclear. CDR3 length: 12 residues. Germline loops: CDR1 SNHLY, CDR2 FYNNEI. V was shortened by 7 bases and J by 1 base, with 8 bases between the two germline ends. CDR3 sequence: CASIKQSYEQYF. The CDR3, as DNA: TGTGCCAGCATAAAACAGTCCTACGAGCAGTACTTC.

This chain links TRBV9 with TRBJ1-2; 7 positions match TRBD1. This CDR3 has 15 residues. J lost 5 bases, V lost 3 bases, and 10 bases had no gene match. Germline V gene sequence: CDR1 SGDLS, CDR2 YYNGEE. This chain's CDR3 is CASSASQDRVYGYTF. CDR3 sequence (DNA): TGTGCCAGCAGCGCCTCTCAAGACAGGGTATATGGCTACACCTTC.

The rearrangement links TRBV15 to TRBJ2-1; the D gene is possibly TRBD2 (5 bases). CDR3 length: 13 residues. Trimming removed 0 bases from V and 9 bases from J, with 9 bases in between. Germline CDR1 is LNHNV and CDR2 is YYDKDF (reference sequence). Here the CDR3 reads CATSRERRSEQFF. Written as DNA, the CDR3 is TGTGCCACCAGCAGAGAGAGGAGGAGTGAGCAGTTCTTC.